This T cell receptor (beta chain) is from a study of blood T cell repertoires in COVID-19. This clone has ten or more counts. Profiled with immunoSEQ multiplex PCR; TCRdb holds only in-frame clones, not every one. The sample has some 170,000 clones, over 70% seen once. Material: peripheral blood. The sequence derives from a man aged 70-80 years with acute or convalescent COVID-19.

CDR3 sequence: CASSLDVGTGIGNEQFF. Written as DNA, the CDR3 is TGTGCCAGCAGCTTAGATGTGGGGACAGGGATAGGCAATGAGCAGTTCTTC. The chain carries TRBV11-3 and TRBJ2-1; 9 bases map to TRBD1. CDR1 is SGHNT, CDR2 YENEEA, per germline. Trimming removed 0 bases from V and 6 bases from J; junction bases left unmatched: 9. The CDR3 loop spans 17 amino acids. Full variable domain (missing parts from reference TRBV11-3 and TRBJ2-1): EAGVVQSPRYKIIEKKQPVAFWCNPISGHNTLYWYLQNLGQGPELLIRYENEEAVDDSQLPKDRFSAERLKGVDSTLKIQPAELGDSAVYLCASSLDVGTGIGNEQFFGPGTRLTVL.